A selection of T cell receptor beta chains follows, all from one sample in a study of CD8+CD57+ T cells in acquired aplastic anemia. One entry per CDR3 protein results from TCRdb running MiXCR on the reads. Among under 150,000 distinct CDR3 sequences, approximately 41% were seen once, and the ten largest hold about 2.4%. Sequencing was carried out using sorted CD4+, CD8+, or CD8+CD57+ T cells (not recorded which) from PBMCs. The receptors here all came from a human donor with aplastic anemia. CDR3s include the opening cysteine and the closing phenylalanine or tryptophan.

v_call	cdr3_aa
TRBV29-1	CSVAGGGKTQYF
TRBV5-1	CASSLSRPNTEAFF
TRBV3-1	CASSPGGGRTEAFF
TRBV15	CATSRSPGANTEAFF
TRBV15	CATSLDNYGYTF
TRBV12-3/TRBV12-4	CASSLAGFDNEQFF
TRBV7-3	CASSPGGSRNNEQFF
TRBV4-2	CASSQDLSDRTYEQYF
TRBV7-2	CASSLLGYEQYF
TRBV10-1	CASSSGQNYEQYF
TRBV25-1	CASSPGDRVKETQYF
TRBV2	CASTKDGNQPQHF
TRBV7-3	CASSLGGGAGDEQFF
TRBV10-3	CASSGAGGGETQYF
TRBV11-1	CASSLVPGLATSYEQYF
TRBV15	CATSRPGQGWGGYTF
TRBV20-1	CSARLTGGGTQYF
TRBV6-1	CASSVSGRREPLHF
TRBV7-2	CASRRTVYSPLHF
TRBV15	CATSRGTSYEQYF